One and the same sample provided the 19 T cell receptor beta chains below, sequenced in a study of T cells after yellow fever vaccination. TCRdb reprocessed the 5' RACE reads via MiXCR and lists one record per CDR3 protein. This table has around 340,000 distinct CDR3 sequences, approximately 9% appearing once. Source: PBMCs, taken on the day of the first yellow fever vaccination. These receptors came from a man aged 18 to 29 who received the YFV17D yellow fever vaccine.

This clonotype was observed at least ten times. The CDR3 is CASSYHSGGVNSPLHF. The CDR3 DNA reads TGTGCCAGCAGCTACCACTCGGGGGGGGTTAATTCACCCCTCCACTTT. V is TRBV7-2 and J is TRBJ1-6; D might be TRBD1 (5 bases). This CDR3 spans 16 amino acids. The germline V gene encodes CDR1 SGHTA and CDR2 FQGNSA. Trimming took 4 bases from V and 6 from J, leaving 16 bases between them.

This clonotype was picked up many times. This CDR3 reads CASSEQFGETQYF. DNA for the CDR3: TGTGCCAGCAGTGAACAGTTCGGAGAGACCCAGTACTTC. This chain joins TRBV25-1 and TRBJ2-5; D is unclear. This CDR3 is built from 13 residues. The germline CDR1 and CDR2 sequences are MGHDK and SYGVNS. Deletions cut 2 bases from V and 4 bases from J, with 8 bases between. Supplemented by reference TRBV25-1 and TRBJ2-5, the full variable domain reads EADIYQTPRYLVIGTGKKITLECSQTMGHDKMYWYQQDPGMELHLIHYSYGVNSTEKGDLSSESTVSRIRTEHFPLTLESARPSHTSQYLCASSEQFGETQYFGPGTRLLVL.

The chain combines TRBV20-1 with TRBJ1-2; 10 bases match TRBD1. The CDR3 runs 17 residues. Germline V gene sequence: CDR1 DFQATT, CDR2 SNEGSKA (reference sequence). The V segment lost 5 bases and the J segment 4 bases; nucleotides outside the gene matches: 16. CDR3 sequence reads: CSAEGQGLPQGIYGYTF. For the CDR3, the DNA is TGCAGTGCTGAGGGACAGGGGCTCCCTCAGGGGATCTATGGCTACACCTTC.

This clonotype was detected only a few times. The chain joins TRBV7-2 to TRBJ2-7, with a weak D call TRBD2 (5 bases). CDR1 and CDR2 (germline): SGHTA, FQGNSA. The germline V and J ends were trimmed by 1 base and 2 bases, with 12 bases remaining between them. CDR3 length: 15 residues. The CDR3 nucleotides read TGTGCCAGCAGCTTAGAAGTGACTACTACCTACGAGCAGTACTTC. It yields the protein CASSLEVTTTYEQYF.

The CDR3 spells CASSPSDRASWKLFF. CDR3 sequence (DNA): TGTGCCAGCAGCCCAAGTGACAGGGCTTCATGGAAACTGTTTTTT. The chain carries TRBV4-2 and TRBJ1-4, with TRBD1 matching 7 bases. This CDR3 is 15 amino acids long. Trimming at V came to 4 bases and at J to 11 bases, leaving 13 bases not matched to a gene. Germline values: CDR1 LGHNA, CDR2 YNFKEQ.

This clonotype was recorded at least ten times. The genes are TRBV29-1 and TRBJ1-1; D unclear. The length of the CDR3 is 16 residues. CDR1 and CDR2 (germline): SQVTM, ANQGSEA. Between the trimmed V and J ends, which lost 4 bases and 1 base, there was a span of 19 bases. CDR3 bases: TGCAGCGTTGCAACTTCCATTTGGTTGGGGAACACTGAAGCTTTCTTT. The encoded protein is CSVATSIWLGNTEAFF.

The chain is built from TRBV5-1 and TRBJ2-1; TRBD2 matches 15 bases. Trimming at V came to 4 bases and at J to 0 bases, leaving 8 bases not matched to a gene. The CDR3 spans 19 residues. Germline assignment: CDR1 SGHRS and CDR2 YFSETQ. The CDR3 DNA reads TGCGCCAGCAGCGCGGTGGGACTAGCGGGGGGTAGCTCCTACAATGAGCAGTTCTTC. Its protein product is CASSAVGLAGGSSYNEQFF.

This clonotype was seen at least ten times. J is TRBJ2-5 and V is TRBV7-8; TRBD2 agrees at 10 bases. V lost 6 bases and J lost 4; bases outside the gene matches: 8. CDR1 is SGHVS, CDR2 FQNEAQ, per germline. CDR3 length: 15 amino acids. The CDR3 sequence: CASSLTSGGVETQYF. CDR3 nucleotide sequence: TGTGCCAGCAGTCTCACCAGCGGGGGGGTAGAGACCCAGTACTTC.

Concerning this clonotype: Germline is not matched at one junction end, which may reflect a read error. The chain is built from TRBV7-2 and TRBJ1-4; TRBD1 aligns across 7 bases. Germline V CDR1 and CDR2: SGHTA, FQGNSA. CDR3 length: 15 residues. CDR3 nucleotides: TGTGCCAGCAGCTGGACCCAGGGGGAGGTGGAAAAACAGTTTTTT. Translating it yields CASSWTQGEVEKQFF. The full variable domain, with the rest looked up from reference TRBV7-2 and TRBJ1-4, is GAGVSQSPSNKVTEKGKDVELRCDPISGHTALYWYRQSLGQGLEFLIYFQGNSAPDKSGLPSDRFSAERTGGSVSTLTIQRTQQEDSAVYLCASSWTQGEVEKQFFGSGTQLSVL.

This clonotype was counted a few times. The chain links TRBV7-6 to TRBJ2-1, with 10 bases lining up with TRBD2. Germline CDR1 SGHVS, CDR2 FNYEAQ. The CDR3 loop spans 17 amino acids. V dropped 0 bases and J dropped 6; count of bases not matched to a gene: 8. CDR3 residues: CASSLALTSGLRNEQFF. The DNA of the CDR3 is TGTGCCAGCAGCTTAGCTCTGACTAGCGGGCTCCGCAATGAGCAGTTCTTC.

This clonotype occurred many times. This rearrangement joins TRBV12-3 or TRBV12-4 to TRBJ1-2; D gene uncertain. V lost 5 bases and J 2 bases, leaving 6 bases between the germline ends. This CDR3 comprises 12 residues. Here the CDR3 reads CASSPRNYGYTF. The DNA of the CDR3 is TGTGCCAGCAGTCCCAGAAACTATGGCTACACCTTC.

This clonotype was observed a handful of times. One junction end disagrees with the germline gene, perhaps due to a read error. The chain employs TRBV5-1 and TRBJ2-7; 9 bases align to TRBD2. The CDR3 consists of 14 residues. Germline loops: CDR1 SGHRS, CDR2 YFSETQ. The CDR3 loop reads CASSLSNSGGPESF. CDR3 in DNA: TGCGCCAGCAGCTTGAGTAATAGCGGGGGCCCGGAGAGCTTC.

V and J are TRBV4-2 and TRBJ2-3; the match to TRBD2 covers 15 bases. The CDR3 has 18 amino acids. Germline V gives CDR1 LGHNA, CDR2 YNFKEQ. The V gene end was trimmed by 4 bases and the J gene end by 3 bases; junction bases not matched to a gene: 8. CDR3 nucleotide sequence: TGTGCCAGCAGCCTAGGACTAGCGGGGGGGCTGGGAACAGATACGCAGTATTTT. Translation: CASSLGLAGGLGTDTQYF.

Only a few counts were recorded for this clonotype. This chain joins TRBV29-1 and TRBJ1-1; unclear D gene. CDR1 and CDR2 (germline): SQVTM, ANQGSEA. The CDR3 has 13 amino acids. V lost 1 base and J 3 bases, leaving 9 bases between the germline ends. The CDR3, as DNA: TGCAGCGTTGAAGTGGGAACAGACACTGAAGCTTTCTTT. Translation gives CSVEVGTDTEAFF.

The rearrangement links TRBV6-2 or TRBV6-3 to TRBJ1-3; no clear D gene. Germline CDR1 reads MNHEY; CDR2 reads SVGEGT. This CDR3 comprises 15 residues. V lost 4 bases to trimming and J lost 0 bases, with 10 bases between them. The CDR3 DNA is TGTGCCAGCAGTTTTATCCCGGACTCTGGAAACACCATATATTTT. Protein: CASSFIPDSGNTIYF.

This clonotype was recorded a few times. The J gene is TRBJ2-2, the V gene TRBV29-1; D is possibly TRBD2 (5 bases). Trimming shortened V by 7 bases and J by 6 bases, and 15 bases separated the two germline ends. Germline V gives CDR1 SQVTM, CDR2 ANQGSEA. The CDR3 has 13 amino acids. The CDR3 protein is CSASRGFSGELFF. CDR3 bases: TGCAGCGCTTCTCGGGGTTTCTCCGGGGAGCTGTTTTTT.

This clonotype has only a few counts. This chain joins TRBV20-1 and TRBJ1-5; D may be TRBD1 (5 bases). Trimming cost V 5 bases and J 0 bases, with 11 bases left between them. Germline values: CDR1 DFQATT, CDR2 SNEGSKA (reference sequence). CDR3 length: 14 residues. In DNA, the CDR3 is TGCAGTGCTCTTTCAGGGTCTAGCAATCAGCCCCAGCATTTT. Translated, it gives CSALSGSSNQPQHF.

The chain joins TRBV6-2 or TRBV6-3 to TRBJ2-1, with D perhaps TRBD2 (6 bases). This CDR3 spans 13 amino acids. Germline assignment: CDR1 MNHEY and CDR2 SVGEGT. The V end lost 3 bases, the J end lost 9 bases, and 12 bases lay between the germline ends. In nucleotides, the CDR3 is TGTGCCAGCAGTTATCAGCAGGAGGGTGAGCAGTTCTTC. As protein: CASSYQQEGEQFF.

This clonotype was counted between two and nine times. The chain joins TRBV6-2 or TRBV6-3 to TRBJ1-4; the match to TRBD1 covers 8 bases. The V segment lost 5 bases and the J segment 11 bases; nucleotides outside the gene matches: 7. Germline V gene lookup returns CDR1 MNHEY and CDR2 SVGEGT. The CDR3 length is 13 residues. In DNA form, the CDR3 reads TGTGCCAGCAGTCACCGACAGGGGAGGAAACTGTTTTTT. The encoded protein is CASSHRQGRKLFF.